This passage covers 21 T cell receptor beta chains from one sample sequenced in a study of vaccination effects on CD4 cells after COVID-19. Which antigens these TCRs recognize remains unknown. Antigen-specific CD4+ T cells were expanded (with viral peptide pools) by the ViraFEST assay ahead of sequencing. CD4+ T cells were isolated after around 10 days of culture. The vaccine given was either BNT162b2 or mRNA-1273, in two doses. Measured with immunoSEQ multiplex PCR; TCRdb has only the in-frame clones, and not every one. The sample has about 38,000 clones; approximately 82% are singletons. Material: CD4+ T cells from PBMCs cultured with HCoV-NL63 spike peptides, obtained after COVID-19 vaccination. The receptors derive from a human donor who received a COVID-19 vaccine. Some clones in this sample may be carry-over from other donors' samples.

The V call is TRBV29-1, the J call TRBJ1-1; tentative D call: TRBD1 (5 bases). Per the germline V gene, CDR1 is SQVTM and CDR2 is ANQGSEA. V was cut by 5 bases and J by 7 bases, with 14 bases left in between. The CDR3 length is 12 residues. The CDR3 region is CSVLGGALEAFF. The CDR3 nucleotides are TGCAGCGTTCTTGGGGGTGCCCTTGAAGCTTTCTTT.

This chain connects TRBV19 to TRBJ2-2; 11 nucleotides align to TRBD1. Per the germline V gene, CDR1 is LNHDA and CDR2 is SQIVND (reference sequence). Trimming at V came to 5 bases and at J to 6 bases, leaving 2 bases not matched to a gene. There are 14 residues in the CDR3. CDR3 sequence: CASSGQGAPGELFF. The CDR3 DNA follows: TGTGCCAGTAGTGGACAGGGGGCCCCCGGGGAGCTGTTTTTT.

V and J are TRBV6-5 and TRBJ1-1; D unresolved. Germline lookup yields CDR1 MNHEY and CDR2 SVGAGI. Trimming took 0 bases from V and 2 from J, leaving 10 bases between them. This CDR3 region has 15 residues. The CDR3 region is CASSYSRAHNTEAFF. The DNA for the CDR3 is TGTGCCAGCAGTTACTCACGGGCCCACAACACTGAAGCTTTCTTT.

The gene calls are TRBV6-5 and TRBJ1-3; D is unresolved. The germline V gene has CDR1 MNHEY and CDR2 SVGAGI. The V end lost 4 bases, the J end lost 0 bases, and 13 bases lay between the germline ends. This CDR3 contains 16 residues. CDR3 sequence reads: CASSSFPGRSGNTIYF. The CDR3 DNA reads as TGTGCCAGCAGTTCCTTCCCCGGGCGCTCTGGAAACACCATATATTTT.

J is TRBJ1-1 and V is TRBV30, with TRBD1 matching 11 bases. The ends lost 0 bases at V and 5 bases at J; junction bases unmatched: 14. Per the germline V gene, CDR1 is GTSNPN and CDR2 is SVGIG (reference sequence). CDR3 length: 18 residues. The CDR3 nucleotides are TGTGCCTGGAGTGTACCATCCGGGACAGGGGGTCGGACTACTGAAGCTTTCTTT. This translates into CAWSVPSGTGGRTTEAFF.

The chain uses TRBV12-5 and TRBJ1-2; D unresolved. The CDR3 loop spans 11 amino acids. The germline CDR1 and CDR2 sequences are LGHNT and FRNRAP. The V end lost 6 bases, the J end lost 2 bases, and 4 bases lay between the germline ends. CDR3 bases: TGTGCTAGTGGGGAGAACTATGGCTACACCTTC. It yields the protein CASGENYGYTF. Using reference TRBV12-5 and TRBJ1-2 for the parts outside the CDR3, the full variable domain is DARVTQTPRHKVTEMGQEVTMRCQPILGHNTVFWYRQTMMQGLELLAYFRNRAPLDDSGMPKDRFSAEMPDATLATLKIQPSEPRDSAVYFCASGENYGYTFGSGTRLTVV.

DNA of the CDR3: TGTGCCATCAGTGCCGGGGTGGAAGAGACCCAGTACTTC. Its protein product is CAISAGVEETQYF. The chain joins TRBV10-3 to TRBJ2-5, with D tentatively TRBD2 (5 bases). The CDR3 consists of 13 residues. Deletions cut 4 bases from V and 3 bases from J, with 9 bases between. Germline V lookup: CDR1 ENHRY, CDR2 SYGVKD.

J is TRBJ1-1 and V is TRBV6-2 or TRBV6-3; D gene ambiguous. Trimming removed 2 bases at V and 0 bases at J, with 4 bases between. The CDR3 is made up of 13 amino acids. Germline values: CDR1 MNHEY, CDR2 SVGEGT. The CDR3 DNA is TGTGCCAGCAGTTACCAAGTGAACACTGAAGCTTTCTTT. Protein product: CASSYQVNTEAFF.

The chain combines TRBV5-1 with TRBJ2-7; a weak D match, TRBD1 (5 bases). Looked up from germline, CDR1 is SGHRS and CDR2 is YFSETQ. This CDR3 is 14 amino acids long. V dropped 0 bases and J dropped 7 bases, with 14 bases sitting between them. CDR3 nucleotide sequence: TGCGCCAGCAGCTTGGTCGCAGGGTCGGGTGAGCAGTACGTC. Its protein product is CASSLVAGSGEQYV.

The rearrangement joins TRBV7-9 to TRBJ1-4; the D is unclear. The CDR3 covers 11 residues. Trimming took off 8 bases at V and 6 bases at J, with 7 bases between the two ends. Per germline, CDR1 SEHNR and CDR2 FQNEAQ (reference sequence). The CDR3 DNA follows: TGTGCCAGCGGCCTCTATGAAAAACTGTTTTTT. It is translated as CASGLYEKLFF. Drawing the rest from reference TRBV7-9 and TRBJ1-4, the complete variable domain is DTGVSQNPRHKITKRGQNVTFRCDPISEHNRLYWYRQTLGQGPEFLTYFQNEAQLEKSRLLSDRFSAERPKGSFSTLEIQRTEQGDSAMYLCASGLYEKLFFGSGTQLSVL.

CDR3 residues: CASSTTLDTQYF. In DNA, the CDR3 is TGTGCCAGCAGTACGACTCTGGATACGCAGTATTTT. This sequence joins TRBV6-4 and TRBJ2-3; D not certain. The CDR3 sequence is 12 residues long. Trimming left V 5 bases short and J 6 bases short, with 9 bases between. Germline values: CDR1 MRHNA, CDR2 SNTAGT.

The chain combines TRBV18 with TRBJ1-1; D perhaps matches TRBD1 (6 bases). Germline assignment: CDR1 KGHSH and CDR2 LQKENI. V was pared by 2 bases and J by 1 base, with 14 bases between. This CDR3 has 16 amino acids. The CDR3 sequence: CASSPNQDSANTEAFF. Written as DNA, the CDR3 is TGTGCCAGCTCACCAAACCAGGACAGCGCGAACACTGAAGCTTTCTTT.

The chain has TRBV5-4 and TRBJ1-1; no clear D. The CDR3 totals 12 residues. Germline V lookup: CDR1 SGHNT, CDR2 YYREEE (reference sequence). The V end lost 4 bases, the J end lost 4 bases, and 8 bases lay between the germline ends. CDR3 region: CASSTYGTEAFF. CDR3 nucleotides: TGTGCCAGCAGCACGTACGGCACTGAAGCTTTCTTT.

The genes are TRBV6-1 and TRBJ2-3; D uncertain. Germline V gene lookup returns CDR1 MNHNS and CDR2 SASEGT. The CDR3 sequence is 15 residues long. V was cut by 3 bases and J by 3 bases, with 13 bases left in between. CDR3 sequence (DNA): TGTGCCAGCAGTGAGCGGACGGACGGGACAGATACGCAGTATTTT. It encodes CASSERTDGTDTQYF.

This clone was observed a few times. The V gene is TRBV2, the J gene TRBJ1-1, with unresolved D. Germline-derived CDR1 and CDR2 are SNHLY and FYNNEI. Trimming removed 3 bases at V and 3 bases at J, with 8 bases between. This CDR3 has 13 amino acids. The CDR3 spells CASSEREYTEAFF. Here the CDR3 DNA reads TGTGCCAGCAGTGAGCGGGAGTACACTGAAGCTTTCTTT.

The chain is built from TRBV18 and TRBJ1-4; D is undetermined. Germline CDR1 KGHSH, CDR2 LQKENI. CDR3 length equals 14 residues. Trimming shortened V by 1 base and J by 5 bases, and 8 bases separated the two germline ends. CDR3 sequence reads: CASSPQGFNEKLFF. For the CDR3, the DNA is TGTGCCAGCTCACCACAGGGCTTCAATGAAAAACTGTTTTTT. Supplemented by reference TRBV18 and TRBJ1-4, the full variable domain reads NAGVMQNPRHLVRRRGQEARLRCSPMKGHSHVYWYRQLPEEGLKFMVYLQKENIIDESGMPKERFSAEFPKEGPSILRIQQVVRGDSAAYFCASSPQGFNEKLFFGSGTQLSVL.

The rearrangement joins TRBV5-1 to TRBJ1-2, with 7 bases matching TRBD1. V lost 4 bases to trimming and J lost 2 bases; unmatched junction nucleotides: 11. The germline V gene encodes CDR1 SGHRS and CDR2 YFSETQ. This CDR3 comprises 16 residues. The CDR3 is CASSHGTALLNYGYTF. The CDR3 region has the DNA TGCGCCAGCAGCCATGGGACAGCCCTATTAAACTATGGCTACACCTTC. Using reference TRBV5-1 and TRBJ1-2 for the parts outside the CDR3, the full variable domain is KAGVTQTPRYLIKTRGQQVTLSCSPISGHRSVSWYQQTPGQGLQFLFEYFSETQRNKGNFPGRFSGRQFSNSRSEMNVSTLELGDSALYLCASSHGTALLNYGYTFGSGTRLTVV.

The chain is built from TRBV7-2 and TRBJ2-5, with no clear D. Per germline, CDR1 SGHTA and CDR2 FQGNSA. Deletions cut 1 base from V and 1 base from J, with 7 bases between. This CDR3 region has 14 residues. CDR3: CASSLGGFQETQYF. For the CDR3, the DNA is TGTGCCAGCAGCTTAGGAGGTTTCCAAGAGACCCAGTACTTC. Full variable domain (remainder filled in from reference TRBV7-2 and TRBJ2-5): GAGVSQSPSNKVTEKGKDVELRCDPISGHTALYWYRQSLGQGLEFLIYFQGNSAPDKSGLPSDRFSAERTGGSVSTLTIQRTQQEDSAVYLCASSLGGFQETQYFGPGTRLLVL.

This sequence joins TRBV6-6 and TRBJ1-5, with TRBD1 matching over 8 bases. The germline CDR1 and CDR2 sequences are MNHNY and SVGAGI (reference sequence). The ends lost 2 bases at V and 1 base at J; junction bases unmatched: 4. The CDR3 is 16 amino acids. CDR3 sequence: CASSYQDRASNQPQHF. The DNA of the CDR3 is TGTGCCAGCAGTTACCAGGACAGGGCAAGCAATCAGCCCCAGCATTTT.

The chain links TRBV19 to TRBJ2-4, with D perhaps TRBD1 or TRBD2 (5 bases each). Trimming took off 7 bases at V and 0 bases at J, with 10 bases between the two ends. CDR1 is LNHDA and CDR2 is SQIVND in the germline V gene (reference sequence). The CDR3 has 14 residues. The CDR3 is CASMKGTAKNIQYF. DNA for the CDR3: TGTGCCAGTATGAAAGGGACAGCCAAAAACATTCAGTACTTC.

This chain links TRBV9 with TRBJ1-4; no definite D call. Germline loops: CDR1 SGDLS, CDR2 YYNGEE. This CDR3 comprises 16 residues. V was pared by 4 bases and J by 0 bases, with 13 bases between. CDR3 residues: CASSPRPGTTNEKLFF. The CDR3 DNA sequence: TGTGCCAGCAGCCCCCGTCCAGGTACAACTAATGAAAAACTGTTTTTT.